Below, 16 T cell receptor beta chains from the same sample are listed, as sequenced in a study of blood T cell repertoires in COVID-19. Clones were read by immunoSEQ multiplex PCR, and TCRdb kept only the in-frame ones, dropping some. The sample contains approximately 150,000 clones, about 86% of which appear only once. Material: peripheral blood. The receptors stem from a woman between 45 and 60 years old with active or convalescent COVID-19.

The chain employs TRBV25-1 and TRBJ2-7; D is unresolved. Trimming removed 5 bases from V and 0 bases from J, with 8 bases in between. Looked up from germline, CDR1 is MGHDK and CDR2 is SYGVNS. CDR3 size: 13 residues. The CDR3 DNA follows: TGTGCCAGCAGTAATACGGTCTCCTACGAGCAGTACTTC. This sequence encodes CASSNTVSYEQYF.

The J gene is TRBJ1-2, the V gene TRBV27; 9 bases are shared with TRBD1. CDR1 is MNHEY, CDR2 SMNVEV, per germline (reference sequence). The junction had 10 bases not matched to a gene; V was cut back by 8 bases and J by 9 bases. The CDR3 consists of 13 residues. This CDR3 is CASATGTGWSYTF. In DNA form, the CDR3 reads TGTGCCAGCGCCACCGGGACAGGGTGGAGCTACACCTTC.

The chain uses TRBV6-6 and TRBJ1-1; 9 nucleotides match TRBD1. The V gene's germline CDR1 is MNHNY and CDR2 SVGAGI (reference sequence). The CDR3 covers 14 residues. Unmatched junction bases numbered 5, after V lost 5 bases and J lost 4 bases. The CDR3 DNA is TGTGCCAGCAGTATTCCGGGACAGGGCACTGAAGCTTTCTTT. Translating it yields CASSIPGQGTEAFF.

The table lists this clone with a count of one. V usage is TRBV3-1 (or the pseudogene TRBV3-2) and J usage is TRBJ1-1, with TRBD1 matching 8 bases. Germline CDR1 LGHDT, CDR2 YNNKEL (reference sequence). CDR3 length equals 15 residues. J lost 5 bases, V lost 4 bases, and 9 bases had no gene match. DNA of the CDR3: TGTGCCAGCAGCCCTGGGACAGGCCTGGGGACTGAAGCTTTCTTT. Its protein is CASSPGTGLGTEAFF.

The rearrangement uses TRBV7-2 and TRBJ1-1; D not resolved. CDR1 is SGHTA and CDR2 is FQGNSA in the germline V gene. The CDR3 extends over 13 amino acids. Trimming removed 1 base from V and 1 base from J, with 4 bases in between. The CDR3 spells CASSLEQNTEAFF. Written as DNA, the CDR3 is TGTGCCAGCAGCTTAGAGCAGAACACTGAAGCTTTCTTT.

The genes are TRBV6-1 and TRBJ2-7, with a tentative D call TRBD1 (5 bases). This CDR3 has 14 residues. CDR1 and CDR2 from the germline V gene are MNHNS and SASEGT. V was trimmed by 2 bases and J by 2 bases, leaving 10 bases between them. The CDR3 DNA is TGTGCCAGCAGTGAATTGGGGCCTACCTACGAGCAGTACTTC. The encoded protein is CASSELGPTYEQYF.

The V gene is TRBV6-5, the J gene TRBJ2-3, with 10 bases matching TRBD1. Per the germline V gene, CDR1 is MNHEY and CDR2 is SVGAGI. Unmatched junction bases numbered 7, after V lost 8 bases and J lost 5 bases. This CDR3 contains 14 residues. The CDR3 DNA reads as TGTGCCAGCTCCCCGGACAGGGGGGGAGATACGCAGTATTTT. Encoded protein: CASSPDRGGDTQYF.

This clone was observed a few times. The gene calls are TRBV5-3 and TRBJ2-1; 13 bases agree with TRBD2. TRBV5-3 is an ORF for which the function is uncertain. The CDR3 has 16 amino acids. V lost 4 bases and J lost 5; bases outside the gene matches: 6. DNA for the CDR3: TGTGCCAGAAGCCCTCCGGGACTAGCGGGAAACAATGAGCAGTTCTTC. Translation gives CARSPPGLAGNNEQFF.

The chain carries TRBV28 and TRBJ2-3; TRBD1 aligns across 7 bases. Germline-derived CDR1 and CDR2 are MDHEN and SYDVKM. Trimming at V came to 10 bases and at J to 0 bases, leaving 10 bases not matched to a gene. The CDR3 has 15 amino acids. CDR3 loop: CANSRGTLSTDTQYF. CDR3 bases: TGTGCCAATTCCAGGGGGACCTTAAGCACAGATACGCAGTATTTT.

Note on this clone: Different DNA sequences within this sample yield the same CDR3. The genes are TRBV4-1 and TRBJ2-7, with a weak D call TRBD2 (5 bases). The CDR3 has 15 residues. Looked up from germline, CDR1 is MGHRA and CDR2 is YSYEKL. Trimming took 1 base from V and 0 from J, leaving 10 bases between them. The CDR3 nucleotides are TGCGCCAGCAGCCAAGGGCTAGCCCTCTCCTACGAGCAGTACTTC. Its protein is CASSQGLALSYEQYF.

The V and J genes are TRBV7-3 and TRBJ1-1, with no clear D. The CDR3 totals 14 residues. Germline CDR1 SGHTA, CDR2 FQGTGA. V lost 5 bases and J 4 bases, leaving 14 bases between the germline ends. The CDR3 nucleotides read TGTGCCAGCAGCCGTAACCGGGTAGGCACTGAAGCTTTCTTT. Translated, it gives CASSRNRVGTEAFF.

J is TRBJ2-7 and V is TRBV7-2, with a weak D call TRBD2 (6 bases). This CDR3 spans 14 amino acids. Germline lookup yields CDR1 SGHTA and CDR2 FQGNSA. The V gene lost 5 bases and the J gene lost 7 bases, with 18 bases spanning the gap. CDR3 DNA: TGTGCCAGCAGCCAGCGAGGGTGGGCGGGAGAGCAGTACTTC. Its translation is CASSQRGWAGEQYF.

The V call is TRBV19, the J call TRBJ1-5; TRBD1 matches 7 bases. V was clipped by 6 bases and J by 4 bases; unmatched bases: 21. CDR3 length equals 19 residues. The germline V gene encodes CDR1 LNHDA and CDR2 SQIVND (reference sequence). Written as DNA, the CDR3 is TGTGCCAGTAGCCAACCCGCAAAAACGACAGGGTTCCCAAATCAGCCCCAGCATTTT. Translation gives CASSQPAKTTGFPNQPQHF. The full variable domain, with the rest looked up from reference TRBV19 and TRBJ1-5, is DGGITQSPKYLFRKEGQNVTLSCEQNLNHDAMYWYRQDPGQGLRLIYYSQIVNDFQKGDIAEGYSVSREKKESFPLTVTSAQKNPTAFYLCASSQPAKTTGFPNQPQHFGDGTRLSIL.

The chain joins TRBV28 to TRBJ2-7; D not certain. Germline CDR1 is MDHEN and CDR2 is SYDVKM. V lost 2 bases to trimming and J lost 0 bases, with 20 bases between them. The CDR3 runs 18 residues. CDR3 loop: CASSLRKSYSTGSYEQYF. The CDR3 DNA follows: TGTGCCAGCAGTTTACGTAAGTCCTATTCGACTGGCTCCTACGAGCAGTACTTC.

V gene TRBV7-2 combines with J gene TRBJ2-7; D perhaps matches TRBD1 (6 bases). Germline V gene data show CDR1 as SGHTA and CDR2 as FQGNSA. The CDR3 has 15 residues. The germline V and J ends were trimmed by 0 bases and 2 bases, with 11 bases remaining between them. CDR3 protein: CASSLAGQTTYEQYF. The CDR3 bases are TGTGCCAGCAGCTTAGCAGGACAGACAACCTACGAGCAGTACTTC. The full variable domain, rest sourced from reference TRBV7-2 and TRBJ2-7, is GAGVSQSPSNKVTEKGKDVELRCDPISGHTALYWYRQSLGQGLEFLIYFQGNSAPDKSGLPSDRFSAERTGGSVSTLTIQRTQQEDSAVYLCASSLAGQTTYEQYFGPGTRLTVT.

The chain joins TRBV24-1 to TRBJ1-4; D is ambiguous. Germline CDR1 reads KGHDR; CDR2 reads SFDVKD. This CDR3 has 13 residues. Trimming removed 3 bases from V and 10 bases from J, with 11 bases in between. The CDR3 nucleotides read TGTGCCACCAGTGATGGGCCGCAGGCAAAACTGTTTTTT. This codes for CATSDGPQAKLFF.